The present entry profiles one TCR beta chain with its context. This entry comes from a study of blood T cells in healthy people across ages. Trimming removed 1 base from V and 5 bases from J, with 9 bases in between. This CDR3 region has 12 residues. Germline-derived CDR1 and CDR2 are SQVTM and ANQGSEA. The authors ran a second PCR of 7 to 11 cycles using a sample-barcoded 5' primer and a J-beta primer mix. TCRdb re-called the 5' RACE reads with MiXCR, one entry per CDR3 protein. The sample includes fewer than 600,000 distinct CDR3 sequences, about 29% of them seen just once. These data also featured in a second study, about T cells of mothers and their children.

Sequenced input: blood. The clonotype was recovered from a boy younger than 10 in good health. V usage is TRBV29-1 and J usage is TRBJ2-7; D not resolved. DNA for the CDR3: TGCAGCGTTGAAGGATATGACGACGAGCAGTACTTC. Translation gives CSVEGYDDEQYF.